This TCR beta chain was identified during a study of shared clonotypes between healthy human individuals. Study overall: There were three CD4 naive, three CD4 memory, two CD8 naive and one CD8 memory plates per donor. The study, taken as a whole, reports: A handful of donors had around 5.2% of their naive CD4 clonotypes in common.

As to this clone: The antigen is not known.

The germline V gene has CDR1 LNHDA and CDR2 SQIVND (reference sequence). The CDR3 runs to 13 residues. The trim removed 10 bases at V and 4 bases at J, leaving 6 bases unmatched. Deep-level assay runs were performed. Sequencing used immunoSEQ multiplex PCR; TCRdb keeps in-frame clones, though not all of them. In the table there are approximately 2,000,000 clones, 85% to 95% of which are singletons. The TCR was taken from a man between 18 and 29 years old in good health. Some clones in this sample may be carry-over from other donors' samples. Sequencing used naive CD4+ T cells from PBMCs. Noted subset: CD45RA+ positively selected. The gene calls are TRBV19 and TRBJ1-4; 7 nucleotides align to TRBD1. CDR3 sequence (DNA): TGTGCCACTAGGACAGGAAATAATGAAAAACTGTTTTTT. The encoded protein is CATRTGNNEKLFF.